A selection of T cell receptor beta chains follows, all from one sample in a study of blood T cell repertoires in COVID-19. Sequencing used immunoSEQ multiplex PCR; TCRdb keeps in-frame clones, though not all of them. The profile shows about 80,000 clones, about 82% of them singletons. Material: peripheral blood. The receptors were gathered from an older man with active or convalescent COVID-19. CDR3s include the opening cysteine and the closing phenylalanine or tryptophan. Each record gives: D gene, J gene, V gene, CDR3 protein. A D gene is named only where the DNA matches it firmly.

>NA|TRBJ1-6|TRBV6-6
CASRDTARENSPLHF
>TRBD2|TRBJ2-5|TRBV5-1
CASSRGDKETQYF
>TRBD1|TRBJ2-2|TRBV28
CASGTGHTGELFF
>NA|TRBJ2-1|TRBV28
CATHTTGAYNEQFF
>TRBD2|TRBJ2-1|TRBV4-1
CASRSGTSRYNEQFF
>TRBD1|TRBJ1-4|TRBV14
CASSHLPGQGSEKLFF
>TRBD1|TRBJ1-1|TRBV6-6
CASSSQGEAFF
>NA|TRBJ2-5|TRBV10-1
CASSGRGQETQYF
>NA|TRBJ1-4|TRBV7-2
CASSRQTGTNEKLFF
>NA|TRBJ1-2|TRBV10-3
CAISDLSDYGYTF
>NA|TRBJ2-3|TRBV19
CASQTGDRYTDTQYF
>NA|TRBJ1-5|TRBV19
CASSMGSNQPQHF
>NA|TRBJ1-1|TRBV15
CATSRDRGRPEAFF
>NA|TRBJ1-5|TRBV10-3
CAISEGARQPQHF
>TRBD2|TRBJ2-3|TRBV6-1
CASSEGPGLAAQYF
>NA|TRBJ2-5|TRBV12-3/TRBV12-4
CASSPGLIETQYF
>NA|TRBJ1-1|TRBV6-4
CASSPSQGNTEAFF
>NA|TRBJ2-3|TRBV5-6
CASSPADTQYF
>NA|TRBJ1-5|TRBV28
CASSALGRVNQPQHF
>TRBD2|TRBJ2-1|TRBV28
CASSLGRGSEFF
>NA|TRBJ1-2|TRBV28
CASSLPTGPSGWTF
>NA|TRBJ1-5|TRBV6-2/TRBV6-3
CASSSNRALSNQPQHF
>TRBD1|TRBJ1-4|TRBV24-1
CATSEKRQGAPNEKLFF
>NA|TRBJ2-1|TRBV18
CASSRDYSYNEQFF
>TRBD1|TRBJ2-3|TRBV5-1
CASSLTGTPSTDTQYF
>NA|TRBJ2-1|TRBV11-2
CASSASPHDNEQFF
>TRBD2|TRBJ2-5|TRBV19
CASTGTSGETQYF
>NA|TRBJ2-5|TRBV6-4
CASSAGFGETQYF
>NA|TRBJ1-3|TRBV11-2
CASSTGGFSGNTIYF
>NA|TRBJ2-3|TRBV5-1
CASSTQTGTTDTQYF
>TRBD1|TRBJ1-1|TRBV14
CASSRQGWVGTEAFF
>NA|TRBJ1-2|TRBV7-2
CASSLTAGYGYTF
>TRBD1|TRBJ2-2|TRBV5-1
CASSPLTGESTGELFF
>NA|TRBJ2-5|TRBV7-2
CASSPRYTEETQYF
>NA|TRBJ2-2|TRBV18
CASSPLIRAVTNTGELFF
>TRBD1|TRBJ1-5|TRBV2
CASSYGTVGNQPQHF
>TRBD2|TRBJ2-1|TRBV18
CASSPVREGLAEQFF
>NA|TRBJ1-4|TRBV20-1
CSAPRGEKLFF
>NA|TRBJ2-1|TRBV14
CASSQGRMWANEQFF
>TRBD2|TRBJ2-1|TRBV7-9
CASHSGSGLSNEQFF
>TRBD1|TRBJ1-1|TRBV7-9
CASSFLKGTGKIEAFF
>NA|TRBJ1-1|TRBV25-1
CASSESGDMNTEAFF
>TRBD1|TRBJ1-4|TRBV2
CASYGTGGATQEKLFF
>TRBD1|TRBJ2-2|TRBV5-1
CASSLLGQGSGELFF
>TRBD2|TRBJ2-3|TRBV4-2
CASARPGGQTNTQYF
>TRBD2|TRBJ2-5|TRBV11-3
CASSLAGGGETQYF
>TRBD2|TRBJ2-3|TRBV14
CASSQMGGLYATDTQYF
>NA|TRBJ2-3|TRBV3-1/TRBV3-2
CASSQGPSVADTQYF
>NA|TRBJ2-2|TRBV21-1
CASSSNRRRLNTGELFF
>TRBD1|TRBJ1-4|TRBV30
CAWSLRGQGNEKLFF
>NA|TRBJ2-3|TRBV6-6
CASSYYFGRRTDTQYF
>TRBD1|TRBJ2-2|TRBV7-2
CASGDRGGTITGELFF
>TRBD2|TRBJ2-1|TRBV15
CATSRPSGRDNEQFF
>NA|TRBJ1-3|TRBV6-5
CASSMTNGNTIYF